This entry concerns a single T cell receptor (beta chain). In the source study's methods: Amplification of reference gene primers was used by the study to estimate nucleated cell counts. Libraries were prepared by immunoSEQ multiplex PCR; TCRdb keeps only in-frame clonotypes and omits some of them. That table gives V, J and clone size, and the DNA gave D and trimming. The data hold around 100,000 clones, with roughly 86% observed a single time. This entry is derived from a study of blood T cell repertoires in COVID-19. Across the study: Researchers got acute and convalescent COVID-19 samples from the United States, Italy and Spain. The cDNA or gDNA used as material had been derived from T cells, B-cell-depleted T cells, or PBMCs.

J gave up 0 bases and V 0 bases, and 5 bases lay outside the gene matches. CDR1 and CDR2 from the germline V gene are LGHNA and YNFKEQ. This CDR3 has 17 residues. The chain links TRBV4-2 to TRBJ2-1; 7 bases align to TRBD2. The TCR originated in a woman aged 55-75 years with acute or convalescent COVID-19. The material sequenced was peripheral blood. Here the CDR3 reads CASSQDLGGSSYNEQFF. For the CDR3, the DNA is TGTGCCAGCAGCCAAGATCTCGGCGGGAGCTCCTACAATGAGCAGTTCTTC.